This T cell receptor (beta chain) was retrieved from a study of Graves' ophthalmopathy and Graves' hyperthyroidism (dated by TCRdb to the late 2010s). In the study overall: Peripheral blood samples were taken at the time of initial diagnosis, before any treatment was given. TCR beta repertoire signatures were used to distinguish Graves' ophthalmopathy from Graves' hyperthyroidism and to predict progression to ophthalmopathy. In total, approximately 130 blood samples were TCR-sequenced: around 42 ophthalmopathy, 75 hyperthyroidism and roughly 17 hyperthyroidism-to-ophthalmopathy patients. To explore V-J signatures that distinguish ophthalmopathy from hyperthyroidism, a discovery set of more than 90 patients was enrolled, made up of 43 with ophthalmopathy and 57 with stable hyperthyroidism. An independent validation cohort was composed of some 18 hyperthyroidism patients and some 16 patients who later progressed from hyperthyroidism to ophthalmopathy. In about six hyperthyroidism patients, the T-cell repertoire of thyroid tissue was compared with the T-cell repertoire of blood. Following sample collection, hyperthyroidism patients were given methimazole at a starting dose of 30 mg daily, and ophthalmopathy patients were given high-dose intravenous methylprednisolone. Beyond this particular receptor, the publication reports: In validation, the model predicted ophthalmopathy progression with about 70% sensitivity and about 73% specificity; roughly eleven predicted patients were CT-confirmed with GO in a median of roughly 6.8 months. In cross-validation, the 13-signature model distinguished ophthalmopathy from stable hyperthyroidism with around 90% sensitivity and about 81% specificity, while in the test set the corresponding values were approximately 80% and 75%. Most of the expanded thyroid clonotypes with a frequency above 0.001 were also detected in blood, and it was suggested that the thyroid immune response may be reflected by blood repertoires. No statistical method was used to set the sample size in advance, and the investigators knew which group each participant was assigned to.

For repertoire sequencing, TCR beta CDR3 regions were amplified from RNA transcripts. A first-round RT-PCR used HTBI primers with the Qiagen OneStep RT-PCR kit, followed by a second-round multiplex PCR, size selection and purification. Libraries were sequenced on an Illumina HiSeq2000 using paired-end 100 bp reads. Regarding the original processing steps: SOAPnuke was used for read processing, and reads with adapters, uncalled bases, a mean Phred below 15, or no exact constant-primer or identifier match were discarded. High-quality paired reads were merged with COPE v1.2.5. Each unique nucleotide sequence was defined as a clonotype, and clonotypes were aligned to IMGT TRB V, D and J references with MiTCR v1.1. Analysis was restricted to V-J combinations with a frequency above 0.0001, which covered over 98% of repertoires. For each V-J combination, a TCR clonal expansion and chaos score was defined as F50 clonal expansion divided by the chaos observed in the TCRdist matrix. Features were reduced by Welch's t-statistics and random forest to 10 to 15 V-J combinations, which fed a naive Bayes classifier. The similarity between thyroid and blood repertoires was quantified using the Morisita-Horn index. Using fastp at Q25 and MiXCR, TCRdb reprocessed the public reads and kept productive beta chains. Rows merge per CDR3 protein into single entries with the most common DNA and genes. None of the V and J calls come from the authors' own analysis; TCRdb made them. Within this sample are a few hundred thousand distinct CDR3 sequences, with approximately 18% of them counted one time only. The ten largest clonotypes hold 2% to 3% of the sample.

Ten or more counts support this clonotype. Its antigen is still unknown. Within one base of it there is no much larger clone, and no base qualities were kept. From the cysteine through the phenylalanine, the CDR3 covers 15 amino acids. Only CDR3 DNA remains: 45 bases, in frame from the first base. Compared with germline, V lacks 0 bases and J lacks 2 bases; bases without a gene match: 3. From a lookup of the germline V gene, CDR1 and CDR2 are KGHSH and LQKENI. Stable hyperthyroidism was defined as no progression to ophthalmopathy within 18 months of follow-up. Patients with hyperthyroidism were aged 18 to 65 years, had been newly diagnosed, and had a disease duration of less than 2 months. Anyone with other autoimmune diseases, uncontrolled infections, pregnancy or lactation was excluded from the study. Clinical symptoms, serum thyroxine, TRAb, thyroid ultrasound and orbital computed tomography formed the basis of the diagnosis. PBMCs were isolated from 7.5 to 10 ml of fresh peripheral blood by Ficoll-Paque density gradient centrifugation. Total RNA was extracted using Trizol reagent, and RNA quality was checked on an Agilent 2100 Bioanalyzer.

Rearrangement joined TRBV18 to TRBJ1-2, with TRBD1 matching 7 junction bases. The sequence came from an adult woman with stable Graves' hyperthyroidism. Source material: peripheral blood. The CDR3 reads as follows: CASSPPWTGNYGYTF. At the DNA level, the sequence is TGTGCCAGCTCACCACCCTGGACAGGAAACTATGGCTACACCTTC.